The 13 T cell receptor beta chains presented below share a single source sample, sequenced in a study of blood T cell repertoires in COVID-19. Profiled with immunoSEQ multiplex PCR; TCRdb holds only in-frame clones, not every one. The sample yields 250,000 or so clones, over 75% seen once. The sample consisted of PBMCs or T cells enriched from blood (not recorded which). The receptors were gathered from a woman aged 45-59 years who had recovered from COVID-19.

The J gene is TRBJ2-7, the V gene TRBV18; D possibly corresponds to TRBD1 (7 bases). CDR1 and CDR2 from the germline V gene are KGHSH and LQKENI. The V end was cut by 2 bases, the J end by 5 bases, with 16 bases between. The CDR3 covers 15 residues. This chain's CDR3 is CASSPFRTGGNEQYF. The CDR3 DNA reads as TGTGCCAGCTCACCATTTCGGACAGGAGGGAACGAGCAGTACTTC.

The CDR3 DNA is TGTGCCAGCAGCCTAACGACGGGGGGGTACGAGCAGTACTTC. This sequence encodes CASSLTTGGYEQYF. The chain employs TRBV7-2 and TRBJ2-7; 8 positions agree with TRBD2. CDR1 and CDR2 from the germline V gene are SGHTA and FQGNSA. The CDR3 totals 14 residues. V shed 5 bases and J 4 bases; nucleotides not matched to a gene: 7.

The chain employs TRBV7-9 and TRBJ2-1; D gene uncertain. Germline V gives CDR1 SEHNR, CDR2 FQNEAQ (reference sequence). Deletions cut 1 base from V and 5 bases from J, with 6 bases between. This CDR3 is built from 13 residues. CDR3: CASSLGRDNEQFF. CDR3 nucleotides: TGTGCCAGCAGCTTAGGTCGGGACAATGAGCAGTTCTTC. Combining the CDR3 with reference TRBV7-9 and TRBJ2-1 gives the whole variable domain DTGVSQNPRHKITKRGQNVTFRCDPISEHNRLYWYRQTLGQGPEFLTYFQNEAQLEKSRLLSDRFSAERPKGSFSTLEIQRTEQGDSAMYLCASSLGRDNEQFFGPGTRLTVL.

The chain recombines TRBV29-1 with TRBJ1-1; unclear D gene. The CDR3 has 12 residues. The V end lost 7 bases, the J end lost 0 bases, and 9 bases lay between the germline ends. The germline gives CDR1 SQVTM, CDR2 ANQGSEA. The CDR3 DNA is TGCAGCGCCCTACCGATGAACACTGAAGCTTTCTTT. It specifies CSALPMNTEAFF.

This clone has only a few counts. The J gene is TRBJ1-2, the V gene TRBV7-8; tentatively, D is TRBD1 (5 bases). V shed 0 bases and J shed 8 bases, with 7 bases lying between them. In germline, CDR1 is SGHVS, CDR2 FQNEAQ. The CDR3 contains 12 residues. The CDR3 DNA follows: TGTGCCAGCAGCTTAGCGCAGGGCGGCTACACCTTC. Translated: CASSLAQGGYTF.

This clone was counted a single time. CDR3 sequence reads: CASSQGGRGAHGYTF. Written as DNA, the CDR3 is TGCGCCAGCAGCCAAGGGGGTCGGGGGGCGCATGGCTACACCTTC. The V gene is TRBV4-1, the J gene TRBJ1-2; TRBD1 might be the D (6 bases). The CDR3 covers 15 residues. Trimming took off 1 base at V and 6 bases at J, with 15 bases between the two ends. CDR1 and CDR2 (germline): MGHRA, YSYEKL.

J is TRBJ1-1 and V is TRBV5-4; 7 bases align to TRBD1. CDR1 and CDR2 from the germline V gene are SGHNT and YYREEE (reference sequence). Trimming cost V 6 bases and J 4 bases; bases outside gene matches: 6. This CDR3 region has 13 residues. CDR3 nucleotides: TGTGCCAGCACCACAGGGGACGGCACTGAAGCTTTCTTT. This encodes CASTTGDGTEAFF.

This clone was observed a single time. The V gene is TRBV28, the J gene TRBJ1-2; D ambiguous. The V end lost 3 bases, the J end lost 8 bases, and 13 bases lay between the germline ends. The CDR3 consists of 13 residues. Germline CDR1 is MDHEN and CDR2 is SYDVKM. CDR3 sequence reads: CASSFRPERGYTF. In DNA form, the CDR3 reads TGTGCCAGCAGTTTTAGGCCAGAGAGGGGCTACACCTTC.

This clone turned up a few times. This chain joins TRBV5-6 and TRBJ1-6; no definite D call. The germline V gene encodes CDR1 SGHDT and CDR2 YYEEEE. Deletions cut 1 base from V and 5 bases from J, with 7 bases between. The CDR3 totals 14 residues. The CDR3 nucleotides are TGTGCCAGCAGCTTGTACCAGGATAATTCACCCCTCCACTTT. Translation: CASSLYQDNSPLHF.

About this clone: Its ends do not fully match the called genes, so a read error is possible. The chain couples TRBV6-1 to TRBJ2-1; D not resolved. The CDR3 spans 17 residues. Germline values: CDR1 MNHNS, CDR2 SASEGT. The CDR3 DNA follows: TGTGCCGGCAGTGAATATGCGTTGGTAGAAAATCCCCTAGAGCAGTTCTTC. This translates into CAGSEYALVENPLEQFF.

The V call is TRBV6-5, the J call TRBJ1-2, with 7 bases matching TRBD1. The CDR3 is 16 amino acids. CDR1 MNHEY and CDR2 SVGAGI come from the germline V gene. Unmatched junction bases numbered 12, after V lost 2 bases and J lost 6 bases. The CDR3 coding sequence is TGTGCCAGCAGTTACGAAATCCACAGGGGTATAGATGGCTACACCTTC. Translation: CASSYEIHRGIDGYTF.

The chain joins TRBV15 to TRBJ2-7, with TRBD1 matching over 10 bases. Per germline, CDR1 LNHNV and CDR2 YYDKDF (reference sequence). The CDR3 loop spans 13 amino acids. V trimming: 4 bases; J trimming: 5 bases; junction bases outside the gene matches: 2. The CDR3, as DNA: TGTGCCACCAGCACCGGGACAGGGGACGAGCAGTACTTC. It is translated as CATSTGTGDEQYF.

The rearrangement uses TRBV28 and TRBJ2-7; D might be TRBD1 (5 bases). From germline, CDR1 is MDHEN and CDR2 SYDVKM. V gave up 7 bases and J gave up 1 base, with 17 bases separating them. The CDR3 is 15 amino acids. CDR3 DNA sequence: TGTGCCAGCAAAGGATCAGCAGGGTATTCCTACGAGCAGTACTTC. Its protein product is CASKGSAGYSYEQYF.